A selection of T cell receptor beta chains follows, all from one sample in a study of blood T cell repertoires in COVID-19. The method was immunoSEQ multiplex PCR; TCRdb's version includes in-frame clones alone and lacks a portion of them. Among just under 45,000 clones listed, 80% to 90% were seen once. Material for sequencing was peripheral blood. The receptors come from a man aged 35-49 years with COVID-19, enrolled during active disease. Both conserved end residues are part of each CDR3. A D gene is named only where the DNA matches it firmly. Rows may omit the clone size; those that give it use once, few, many or a size class.

cdr3_length	v_call	j_call	clone_size	d_call	cdr3_nt	cdr3_aa
15	TRBV5-4	TRBJ2-7	few	-	TGTGCCAGCAGCCGAGGCGGCGGAGGGGACTACGAGCAGTACTTC	CASSRGGGGDYEQYF
15	TRBV10-1	TRBJ2-3	-	TRBD2	TGCGCCAGCAGTTTTCTAGCGGGAGTGAGTGATACGCAGTATTTT	CASSFLAGVSDTQYF
15	TRBV7-9	TRBJ2-7	few	-	TGTGCCAGCAGCTCCGATGACGGGGAGGACTACGAGCAGTACTTC	CASSSDDGEDYEQYF
21	TRBV14	TRBJ2-2	-	TRBD2	TGTGCCAGCAGCCAAAACCCATACTCCGGGACTAGCGGATCGAACACCGGGGAGCTGTTTTTT	CASSQNPYSGTSGSNTGELFF
14	TRBV7-9	TRBJ2-1	-	-	TGTGCCAGCAGCTTAGTCCTAGGAGACAATGAGCAGTTCTTC	CASSLVLGDNEQFF
15	TRBV15	TRBJ2-7	-	TRBD1	TGTGCCACCCAGGGGGGGGGACAGGGAATTAACGAGCAGTACTTC	CATQGGGQGINEQYF
14	TRBV6-1	TRBJ1-2	-	-	TGTGCCAGCAGTGACAGGGCCCTTGGGTATGGCTACACCTTC	CASSDRALGYGYTF
15	TRBV7-3	TRBJ2-7	medium-sized	TRBD2	TGTGCCAGCAGCTCCACCGGCGGGGGGCGAGACGAGCAGTACTTC	CASSSTGGGRDEQYF
15	TRBV4-1	TRBJ1-4	-	-	TGCGCCAGCAGCCAAGCCCCTGTGACTAATGAAAAACTGTTTTTT	CASSQAPVTNEKLFF
13	TRBV18	TRBJ2-7	-	-	TGTGCCAGCTCAGCGGACATAAGCTACGAGCAGTACTTC	CASSADISYEQYF
15	TRBV24-1	TRBJ2-5	once	TRBD2	TGTGCCACCAGTGATGGTCTAGCGGGGCGGGAGACCCAGTACTTC	CATSDGLAGRETQYF
15	TRBV24-1	TRBJ1-3	-	TRBD1	TGTGCCACCAGTGATCCCGGGACAGGGAGAAACACCATATATTTT	CATSDPGTGRNTIYF
15	TRBV2	TRBJ2-7	few	-	TGTGCCAGCAGTGAACAACCACAGGGCATCTACGAGCAGTACTTC	CASSEQPQGIYEQYF
16	TRBV5-6	TRBJ1-2	-	-	TGTGCCAGCAGCTTGGTTGGAGTCGCGGGCACCCATGGCTACACCTTC	CASSLVGVAGTHGYTF